Listed below are T cell receptor beta chains from one sample, sequenced in a study of blood T cells in healthy people across ages. TCRdb processed the 5' RACE reads anew with MiXCR; each CDR3 protein has one entry. The repertoire holds 800,000 to 950,000 distinct CDR3 sequences, with approximately 32% as singletons. The same data also contributed to another study, on T cells of mothers and their children.

Sample: blood. The receptors come from a woman in her thirties or forties in good health. CDR3s leave out the opening cysteine and the closing phenylalanine or tryptophan. Fields, in order: D gene, clone size, V gene, J gene, CDR3 length, CDR3 protein. D genes are given only for firm matches. A clone size is listed for some rows: how often the clone was seen (once, few, many), or a class if it is expanded.

D gene: NA
clone size: many
V gene: TRBV20-1
J gene: TRBJ1-6
CDR3 length: 13
CDR3 protein: SARRPGQLDSPLH

D gene: NA
clone size: few
V gene: TRBV7-2
J gene: TRBJ1-1
CDR3 length: 11
CDR3 protein: ASSDGGFGEAF

D gene: NA
clone size: few
V gene: TRBV5-1
J gene: TRBJ2-1
CDR3 length: 13
CDR3 protein: ASSLESGLYNEQF

D gene: NA
clone size: NA
V gene: TRBV11-2
J gene: TRBJ2-3
CDR3 length: 15
CDR3 protein: ASSLVVVASFIDTQY

D gene: NA
clone size: many
V gene: TRBV6-4
J gene: TRBJ2-3
CDR3 length: 11
CDR3 protein: ASSPKESDTQY

D gene: NA
clone size: many
V gene: TRBV5-1
J gene: TRBJ2-5
CDR3 length: 13
CDR3 protein: ASINSGGSGETQY

D gene: TRBD2
clone size: NA
V gene: TRBV27
J gene: TRBJ2-1
CDR3 length: 15
CDR3 protein: ASSLRGLAGGFREQF

D gene: NA
clone size: NA
V gene: TRBV5-1
J gene: TRBJ1-2
CDR3 length: 16
CDR3 protein: ASSLTLIGGLESYGYT

D gene: NA
clone size: many
V gene: TRBV5-1
J gene: TRBJ2-1
CDR3 length: 10
CDR3 protein: ASSLTLNEQF

D gene: NA
clone size: many
V gene: TRBV9
J gene: TRBJ2-5
CDR3 length: 11
CDR3 protein: ASSVGGAETQY

D gene: NA
clone size: NA
V gene: TRBV20-1
J gene: TRBJ1-5
CDR3 length: 14
CDR3 protein: SARDQVTDSNQPQH

D gene: NA
clone size: few
V gene: TRBV28
J gene: TRBJ2-6
CDR3 length: 11
CDR3 protein: ASSFGDRSVLT

D gene: NA
clone size: few
V gene: TRBV2
J gene: TRBJ2-3
CDR3 length: 13
CDR3 protein: ASIWQDQYTDTQY

D gene: TRBD2
clone size: NA
V gene: TRBV7-2
J gene: TRBJ2-6
CDR3 length: 18
CDR3 protein: ASSLGLAGIKISGANVLT

D gene: NA
clone size: NA
V gene: TRBV6-5
J gene: TRBJ1-5
CDR3 length: 13
CDR3 protein: ASSYSKQGNQPQH

D gene: TRBD1
clone size: many
V gene: TRBV20-1
J gene: TRBJ2-3
CDR3 length: 12
CDR3 protein: SARDRGITDTQY

D gene: NA
clone size: NA
V gene: TRBV6-5
J gene: TRBJ2-7
CDR3 length: 15
CDR3 protein: ASSYVVGQTGYYEQY

D gene: NA
clone size: many
V gene: TRBV6-5
J gene: TRBJ1-4
CDR3 length: 11
CDR3 protein: ASSYATNEKLF

D gene: NA
clone size: NA
V gene: TRBV28
J gene: TRBJ1-2
CDR3 length: 16
CDR3 protein: ASRKRVRLVPLNYGYT

D gene: NA
clone size: NA
V gene: TRBV3-1
J gene: TRBJ1-4
CDR3 length: 16
CDR3 protein: ASSQDRAARATNEKLF

D gene: NA
clone size: NA
V gene: TRBV20-1
J gene: TRBJ2-1
CDR3 length: 12
CDR3 protein: SARVLTVYNEQF

D gene: NA
clone size: NA
V gene: TRBV5-1
J gene: TRBJ2-1
CDR3 length: 12
CDR3 protein: ASFQGHPYNEQV

D gene: NA
clone size: NA
V gene: TRBV7-9
J gene: TRBJ2-3
CDR3 length: 13
CDR3 protein: ASSPGGDNTDTQY

D gene: NA
clone size: many
V gene: TRBV10-3
J gene: TRBJ2-7
CDR3 length: 10
CDR3 protein: AIRGSSYEQY

D gene: TRBD1
clone size: NA
V gene: TRBV12-3/TRBV12-4
J gene: TRBJ2-3
CDR3 length: 13
CDR3 protein: ASRRDRRSADTQY

D gene: NA
clone size: few
V gene: TRBV10-3
J gene: TRBJ2-7
CDR3 length: 13
CDR3 protein: AISESQATIYEQY

D gene: TRBD1
clone size: NA
V gene: TRBV24-1
J gene: TRBJ2-1
CDR3 length: 14
CDR3 protein: ATSDVDRGPYNEQF

D gene: TRBD1
clone size: few
V gene: TRBV29-1
J gene: TRBJ1-2
CDR3 length: 10
CDR3 protein: SVDRDSYGYT

D gene: NA
clone size: few
V gene: TRBV28
J gene: TRBJ2-6
CDR3 length: 12
CDR3 protein: ASRVVSGANVLT

D gene: TRBD1
clone size: once
V gene: TRBV20-1
J gene: TRBJ2-1
CDR3 length: 11
CDR3 protein: SARVQGGTEQV